This TCR beta chain comes out of a study of response to subunit inactivated influenza vaccine. Study outcomes and limitations: Each seasonal flu vaccination may recruit only limited new T cells, authors suggested.

A note on this clonotype: Its antigen is not identified.

TCRdb re-analysed the RT-PCR reads in MiXCR, keeping a single row per CDR3 protein. Among under 800,000 distinct CDR3 sequences listed, about 15% were seen once. Germline V gene lookup returns CDR1 SGHTA and CDR2 FQGNSA. The CDR3 loop spans 17 amino acids. The junction had 10 bases not matched to a gene; V was cut back by 0 bases and J by 3 bases. The chain employs TRBV7-2 and TRBJ2-7, with TRBD2 identical over 8 bases. Sequenced material: PBMCs from blood, taken approximately 15 days before vaccination. The TCR comes from a man in his fifties who received an inactivated influenza vaccine. CDR3 in amino acids: CASSLALFRTSIYEQYF. CDR3 DNA sequence: TGTGCCAGCAGCTTAGCGCTATTCAGGACTAGCATCTACGAGCAGTACTTC.